The 11 T cell receptor beta chains given below trace back to one sample, sequenced in a study of radiation and T cells in renal cell carcinoma. Sequenced by immunoSEQ multiplex PCR; TCRdb stores in-frame clones only, minus some. In the table there are 130,000 or so clones, 88% of which are singletons. Indicated time point: baseline pretreatment blood. Specified treatment: 15 Gy SBRT to primary tumor, nephrectomy 4 weeks later. Sequenced material: blood, taken from a patient whose treatment included radiotherapy and nephrectomy. These receptors originate from a woman in her fifties or sixties with renal cell carcinoma.

The rearrangement uses TRBV19 and TRBJ2-4; tentatively, D is TRBD1 (6 bases). Trimming removed 3 bases at V and 6 bases at J, with 12 bases between. Germline CDR1 reads LNHDA; CDR2 reads SQIVND (reference sequence). The CDR3 is 14 residues long. The CDR3: CASSMSPGVNIQYF. CDR3 DNA sequence: TGTGCCAGTAGTATGTCGCCAGGGGTAAACATTCAGTACTTC.

The chain joins TRBV29-1 to TRBJ2-3, with a tentative D call TRBD1 (6 bases). CDR1 is SQVTM and CDR2 is ANQGSEA in the germline V gene. There are 12 residues in the CDR3. Trimming took 6 bases from V and 2 from J, leaving 9 bases between them. The CDR3 DNA reads as TGCAGCGTGGACAGACCCACAGATACGCAGTATTTT. Protein product: CSVDRPTDTQYF.

On this clone itself: The sample carries other DNA sequences with the same CDR3. J is TRBJ2-3 and V is TRBV5-1; either TRBD1 or TRBD2 may fit D (5 bases each). Deletions cut 2 bases from V and 1 base from J, with 8 bases between. CDR1 is SGHRS, CDR2 YFSETQ, per germline. The CDR3 loop spans 14 amino acids. CDR3: CASSLLGGTDTQYF. Written as DNA, the CDR3 is TGCGCCAGCAGCTTACTGGGGGGCACAGATACGCAGTATTTT.

The chain recombines TRBV7-2 with TRBJ1-6; no clear D gene. Per the germline V gene, CDR1 is SGHTA and CDR2 is FQGNSA. Trimming left V 5 bases short and J 4 bases short, with 9 bases between. The CDR3 length is 14 residues. In nucleotides, the CDR3 is TGTGCCAGCAGCCAGGACGGTTATAATTCACCCCTCCACTTT. Its protein product is CASSQDGYNSPLHF.

The CDR3 protein is CSVDGTGGAGGDYGYTF. DNA for the CDR3: TGCAGCGTTGACGGGACAGGGGGCGCGGGGGGAGATTATGGCTACACCTTC. This chain joins TRBV29-1 and TRBJ1-2; 12 bases map to TRBD1. There are 17 residues in the CDR3. J was trimmed by 5 bases and V by 3 bases; bases with no gene match: 13. The germline gives CDR1 SQVTM, CDR2 ANQGSEA. The full variable domain, its missing parts supplied by reference TRBV29-1 and TRBJ1-2, is SAVISQKPSRDICQRGTSLTIQCQVDSQVTMMFWYRQQPGQSLTLIATANQGSEATYESGFVIDKFPISRPNLTFSTLTVSNMSPEDSSIYLCSVDGTGGAGGDYGYTFGSGTRLTVV.

The rearrangement joins TRBV27 to TRBJ2-7, with 8 bases that match TRBD1. CDR1 is MNHEY, CDR2 SMNVEV, per germline (reference sequence). This CDR3 region has 18 residues. The V gene end was trimmed by 2 bases and the J gene end by 4 bases; junction bases not matched to a gene: 16. The CDR3 DNA sequence: TGTGCCAGCAGTTTAAGAATTCGACAGGGGCCAAATCAATACGAGCAGTACTTC. Protein: CASSLRIRQGPNQYEQYF.

The rearrangement joins TRBV6-1 to TRBJ2-5; 9 nucleotides match TRBD1. V shed 1 base, J shed 5 bases, and the junction held 11 bases outside the gene matches. CDR3 length: 17 residues. CDR1 MNHNS and CDR2 SASEGT come from the germline V gene. The CDR3 region has the DNA TGTGCCAGCAGTGAAGTTGACAGGGGGTCCGATGGGGAGACCCAGTACTTC. Its protein is CASSEVDRGSDGETQYF.

The V and J genes are TRBV10-1 and TRBJ1-1, with 8 bases lining up with TRBD1. V lost 8 bases and J lost 4; bases outside the gene matches: 12. Germline V gene sequence: CDR1 WNHNN, CDR2 SYGVQD (reference sequence). This CDR3 is built from 15 residues. The CDR3, as DNA: TGCGCCAGCCCTCGGCGGGACAGGCGAGCCACTGAAGCTTTCTTT. Its protein is CASPRRDRRATEAFF.

The chain employs TRBV18 and TRBJ2-3; D unclear. V was cut by 0 bases and J by 1 base, with 5 bases left in between. The CDR3 sequence is 14 residues long. Per the germline V gene, CDR1 is KGHSH and CDR2 is LQKENI. The CDR3 DNA is TGTGCCAGCTCACCACCTCTAGGCACAGATACGCAGTATTTT. Protein product: CASSPPLGTDTQYF.

This chain links TRBV4-1 with TRBJ1-3; 7 bases fit TRBD1. The CDR3 has 15 amino acids. Trimming removed 1 base from V and 5 bases from J; junction bases left unmatched: 5. Germline CDR1 reads MGHRA; CDR2 reads YSYEKL. CDR3 amino acids: CASSQVEGGRNTIYF. The DNA of the CDR3 is TGCGCCAGCAGCCAAGTGGAAGGGGGCAGAAACACCATATATTTT.

Comments on this clone: Distinct nucleotide sequences in the sample also encode this CDR3. J is TRBJ2-3 and V is TRBV5-1; TRBD2 is a possible D gene (6 bases). The CDR3 spans 14 residues. CDR1 and CDR2 from the germline V gene are SGHRS and YFSETQ. V was shortened by 2 bases and J by 1 base, with 8 bases between the two germline ends. The CDR3, as DNA: TGCGCCAGCAGCTTAGGAGGGGGCACAGATACGCAGTATTTT. Translated, it gives CASSLGGGTDTQYF.